These 16 T cell receptor beta chains originate from one sample sequenced in a study of blood T cell repertoires in COVID-19. The table came from immunoSEQ multiplex PCR; TCRdb's copy has only in-frame clones and leaves some out. The sample holds some 100,000 clones, almost 90% seen once. Sequencing was done on a sample of peripheral blood. These receptor sequences come from a man aged 45 to 65 with COVID-19, enrolled during active disease.

This clone was found once. V gene TRBV7-2 combines with J gene TRBJ1-5; TRBD1 matches at 7 bases. CDR1 and CDR2 from the germline V gene are SGHTA and FQGNSA. V trimming: 3 bases; J trimming: 5 bases; junction bases outside the gene matches: 7. The CDR3 sequence is 15 residues long. CDR3 protein: CASSLSQGGYQPQHF. In nucleotides, the CDR3 is TGTGCCAGCAGCTTGTCCCAGGGGGGCTATCAGCCCCAGCATTTT.

The chain has TRBV7-9 and TRBJ2-2; D is possibly TRBD2 (5 bases). The CDR3 consists of 13 residues. V gave up 5 bases and J gave up 4 bases, with 8 bases separating them. CDR1 is SEHNR and CDR2 is FQNEAQ in the germline V gene (reference sequence). The CDR3 region is CASSLSGTGELFF. Written as DNA, the CDR3 is TGTGCCAGCAGCCTAAGCGGCACCGGGGAGCTGTTTTTT.

This sequence joins TRBV3-1 (or the pseudogene TRBV3-2) and TRBJ1-2, with a weak D call TRBD1 (6 bases). From germline, CDR1 is LGHDT and CDR2 YNNKEL (reference sequence). Trimming removed 4 bases from V and 5 bases from J, with 20 bases in between. The CDR3 length is 16 residues. The CDR3 loop is CASSLSRTAFLYGYTF. CDR3 bases: TGTGCCAGCAGCCTCTCCCGGACAGCTTTCCTATATGGCTACACCTTC.

The genes are TRBV6-5 and TRBJ2-1; possibly TRBD1 for D (6 bases). Germline lookup yields CDR1 MNHEY and CDR2 SVGAGI. V was trimmed by 5 bases and J by 6 bases, leaving 14 bases between them. CDR3 size: 14 residues. The CDR3 DNA follows: TGTGCCAGCAGTCAGGAATACAGGGTCAATGAGCAGTTCTTC. The encoded protein is CASSQEYRVNEQFF.

CDR3 sequence: CASSSGYNQPQHF. In DNA form, the CDR3 reads TGTGCCAGCAGCTCAGGGTACAATCAGCCCCAGCATTTT. V and J are TRBV12-3 or TRBV12-4 and TRBJ1-5, with a possible D match to TRBD1 (5 bases). Trimming left V 6 bases short and J 3 bases short, with 9 bases between. The CDR3 spans 13 residues.

The chain links TRBV30 to TRBJ1-2; 7 positions match TRBD1. The V gene's germline CDR1 is GTSNPN and CDR2 SVGIG (reference sequence). V trimming: 1 base; J trimming: 8 bases; junction bases outside the gene matches: 10. CDR3 size: 14 residues. The CDR3 is CAWSAHRGLEGYTF. CDR3 in DNA: TGTGCCTGGAGTGCCCACAGGGGTTTAGAAGGCTACACCTTC.

The chain combines TRBV14 with TRBJ2-1, with 10 bases fitting TRBD2. J gave up 4 bases and V 4 bases, and 4 bases lay outside the gene matches. This CDR3 region has 15 residues. CDR1 and CDR2 (germline): SGHDN, FVKESK. This CDR3 is CASSRGTSDYNEQFF. The CDR3 DNA follows: TGTGCCAGCAGCCGGGGGACTAGCGATTACAATGAGCAGTTCTTC.

The V and J genes are TRBV21-1 and TRBJ1-2. TRBV21-1 is classified as a pseudogene. The CDR3 is 15 residues long. CDR3 protein: CASSKDFQRVQGYTF. The DNA of the CDR3 is TGTGCCAGCAGCAAAGATTTTCAGCGGGTCCAAGGCTACACCTTC.

V is TRBV28 and J is TRBJ1-1, with no clear D. Trimming took off 4 bases at V and 0 bases at J, with 9 bases between the two ends. The CDR3 is 14 amino acids. CDR1 MDHEN and CDR2 SYDVKM come from the germline V gene. This CDR3 reads CASSSADMNTEAFF. CDR3 sequence (DNA): TGTGCCAGCAGTTCAGCTGACATGAACACTGAAGCTTTCTTT. The full variable domain, with the rest looked up from reference TRBV28 and TRBJ1-1, is DVKVTQSSRYLVKRTGEKVFLECVQDMDHENMFWYRQDPGLGLRLIYFSYDVKMKEKGDIPEGYSVSREKKERFSLILESASTNQTSMYLCASSSADMNTEAFFGQGTRLTVV.

The CDR3 spells CASSHQGQNSPLHF. The CDR3 nucleotides read TGTGCCAGCAGCCATCAGGGGCAAAATTCACCCCTCCACTTT. The chain employs TRBV7-3 and TRBJ1-6, with D possibly TRBD1 on 6 matching bases. Trimming removed 5 bases from V and 7 bases from J, with 12 bases in between. Germline V gives CDR1 SGHTA, CDR2 FQGTGA. CDR3 length equals 14 residues.

This sequence joins TRBV6-5 and TRBJ1-1, with TRBD1 as a possible D gene (6 bases). Per germline, CDR1 MNHEY and CDR2 SVGAGI. The CDR3 loop spans 13 amino acids. Trimming cost V 6 bases and J 1 base, with 9 bases left between them. The CDR3 DNA reads as TGTGCCAGCAGGGAGGACAGGAACACTGAAGCTTTCTTT. Amino acids: CASREDRNTEAFF.

The CDR3 DNA reads as TGTGCCAGCAGCTTAGCCTACAGGGGTCGGAATCAGCCCCAGCATTTT. Its protein is CASSLAYRGRNQPQHF. The J gene is TRBJ1-5, the V gene TRBV7-2, with TRBD1 identical over 7 bases. The CDR3 totals 16 residues. Germline CDR1 reads SGHTA; CDR2 reads FQGNSA. V lost 0 bases to trimming and J lost 4 bases; unmatched junction nucleotides: 6.

V usage is TRBV4-3 and J usage is TRBJ2-7; 9 nucleotides agree with TRBD2. CDR3 length equals 15 residues. With V trimmed by 4 bases and J by 4 bases, 8 bases remained unmatched. The germline gives CDR1 LGHNA, CDR2 YSLEER. The CDR3 DNA reads as TGCGCCAGCAGCCGTAAGCGGGGGGCGGGGTACGAGCAGTACTTC. It translates to CASSRKRGAGYEQYF.

The chain recombines TRBV6-5 with TRBJ1-2; D gene ambiguous. Germline V gene sequence: CDR1 MNHEY, CDR2 SVGAGI. With 2 bases removed from V and 7 bases from J, the gap between germline ends came to 11 bases. The CDR3 extends over 13 amino acids. DNA for the CDR3: TGTGCCAGCAGTTACCGTGAAGGGAGTGGCTACACCTTC. Its translation is CASSYREGSGYTF.

The gene calls are TRBV6-2 or TRBV6-3 and TRBJ1-2; no firm D call. This CDR3 comprises 14 residues. The germline gives CDR1 MNHEY, CDR2 SVGEGT. V gave up 2 bases and J gave up 4 bases, with 11 bases separating them. The CDR3 reads CASSYEGPGYGYTF. The CDR3 nucleotides read TGTGCCAGCAGTTACGAGGGTCCGGGCTATGGCTACACCTTC.

The gene calls are TRBV5-6 and TRBJ2-1, with D maybe TRBD1 (8 bases). The CDR3 has 16 amino acids. Per germline, CDR1 SGHDT and CDR2 YYEEEE. The V end lost 4 bases, the J end lost 4 bases, and 18 bases lay between the germline ends. The CDR3 reads CASSETGGLKYNEQFF. For the CDR3, the DNA is TGTGCCAGCAGCGAAACAGGGGGACTAAAATACAATGAGCAGTTCTTC.